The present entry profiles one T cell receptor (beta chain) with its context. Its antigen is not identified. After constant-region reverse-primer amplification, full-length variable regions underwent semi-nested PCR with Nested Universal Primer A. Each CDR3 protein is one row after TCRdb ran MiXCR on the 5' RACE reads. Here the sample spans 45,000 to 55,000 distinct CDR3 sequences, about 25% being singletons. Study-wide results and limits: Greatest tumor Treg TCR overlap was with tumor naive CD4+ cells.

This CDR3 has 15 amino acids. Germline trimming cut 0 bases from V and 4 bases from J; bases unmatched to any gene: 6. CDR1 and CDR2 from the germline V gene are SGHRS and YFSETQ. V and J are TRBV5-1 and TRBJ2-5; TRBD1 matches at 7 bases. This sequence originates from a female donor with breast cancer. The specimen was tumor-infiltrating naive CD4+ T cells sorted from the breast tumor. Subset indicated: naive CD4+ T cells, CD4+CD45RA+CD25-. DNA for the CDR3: TGCGCCAGCAGCTTGGAGCCAACAGGGGTAGAGACCCAGTACTTC. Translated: CASSLEPTGVETQYF. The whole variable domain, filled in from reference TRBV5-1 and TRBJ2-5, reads KAGVTQTPRYLIKTRGQQVTLSCSPISGHRSVSWYQQTPGQGLQFLFEYFSETQRNKGNFPGRFSGRQFSNSRSEMNVSTLELGDSALYLCASSLEPTGVETQYFGPGTRLLVL.